This T cell receptor (beta chain) was captured by sequencing in a study of blood T cell repertoires in COVID-19. Study details: COVID-19 samples from acute and convalescent phases originated in the United States, Italy and Spain. The analysed material was cDNA or gDNA that came from T cells, B-cell-depleted T cells, or PBMCs.

As processed by the authors: How many nucleated cells were present was estimated from reference gene primer amplification. Produced via immunoSEQ multiplex PCR; TCRdb's table is partial and in-frame only. V, J and clone size are taken as reported in that table, and D and trimming were inferred from the DNA itself. This table holds 85,000 to 95,000 clones, about three quarters found once. The CDR3 spans 16 residues. Germline assignment: CDR1 SGHTA and CDR2 FQGTGA. J lost 9 bases, V lost 5 bases, and 10 bases had no gene match. Sequencing was carried out using peripheral blood. The clonotype was recovered from a man aged 70-80 years with acute or convalescent COVID-19. V usage is TRBV7-3 and J usage is TRBJ1-6, with 10 bases identical to TRBD1. The CDR3 protein is CASSALGQGSGSPLHF. The CDR3, as DNA: TGTGCCAGCAGCGCATTGGGACAGGGGAGTGGTTCACCCCTCCACTTT. The full variable domain, completed using reference TRBV7-3 and TRBJ1-6, is GAGVSQTPSNKVTEKGKYVELRCDPISGHTALYWYRQSLGQGPEFLIYFQGTGAADDSGLPNDRFFAVRPEGSVSTLKIQRTERGDSAVYLCASSALGQGSGSPLHFGNGTRLTVT.